Described below is a single TCR beta chain sequence and its context. Its antigen is unidentified. The CDR3 has 15 residues. CDR1 and CDR2 from the germline V gene are MNHGY and SAAAGT. Trimming took off 5 bases at V and 5 bases at J, with 16 bases between the two ends. The sample's treatment: randomized to nivolumab then ipilimumab (arm A) or the reverse (arm B). DNA-damaging chemotherapy had not been given to any patient beforehand. Data came from immunoSEQ multiplex PCR; TCRdb stores just in-frame clones and leaves some out. The data hold approximately 2,200 clones, with roughly 17% observed a single time. This specimen comes from a study of sequential checkpoint blockade in melanoma. On the study more broadly: Randomization was 1:1 between first-line nivolumab→ipilimumab and ipilimumab→nivolumab. Matched biopsies came pretreatment and at week 13 for approximately 21 patients. Study results and limitations: Rising tumor T-cell fraction and clonality meant about 30 times likelier benefit.

The material was tumor tissue (inferred from file names), obtained from a patient given nivolumab and ipilimumab in sequence. The source of this sequence is a human donor with melanoma. J is TRBJ2-1 and V is TRBV6-8; no reliable D call. CDR3 in amino acids: CASSVLERSHNEQFF. CDR3 bases: TGTGCCAGCAGTGTTCTAGAGAGGTCTCACAATGAGCAGTTCTTC.